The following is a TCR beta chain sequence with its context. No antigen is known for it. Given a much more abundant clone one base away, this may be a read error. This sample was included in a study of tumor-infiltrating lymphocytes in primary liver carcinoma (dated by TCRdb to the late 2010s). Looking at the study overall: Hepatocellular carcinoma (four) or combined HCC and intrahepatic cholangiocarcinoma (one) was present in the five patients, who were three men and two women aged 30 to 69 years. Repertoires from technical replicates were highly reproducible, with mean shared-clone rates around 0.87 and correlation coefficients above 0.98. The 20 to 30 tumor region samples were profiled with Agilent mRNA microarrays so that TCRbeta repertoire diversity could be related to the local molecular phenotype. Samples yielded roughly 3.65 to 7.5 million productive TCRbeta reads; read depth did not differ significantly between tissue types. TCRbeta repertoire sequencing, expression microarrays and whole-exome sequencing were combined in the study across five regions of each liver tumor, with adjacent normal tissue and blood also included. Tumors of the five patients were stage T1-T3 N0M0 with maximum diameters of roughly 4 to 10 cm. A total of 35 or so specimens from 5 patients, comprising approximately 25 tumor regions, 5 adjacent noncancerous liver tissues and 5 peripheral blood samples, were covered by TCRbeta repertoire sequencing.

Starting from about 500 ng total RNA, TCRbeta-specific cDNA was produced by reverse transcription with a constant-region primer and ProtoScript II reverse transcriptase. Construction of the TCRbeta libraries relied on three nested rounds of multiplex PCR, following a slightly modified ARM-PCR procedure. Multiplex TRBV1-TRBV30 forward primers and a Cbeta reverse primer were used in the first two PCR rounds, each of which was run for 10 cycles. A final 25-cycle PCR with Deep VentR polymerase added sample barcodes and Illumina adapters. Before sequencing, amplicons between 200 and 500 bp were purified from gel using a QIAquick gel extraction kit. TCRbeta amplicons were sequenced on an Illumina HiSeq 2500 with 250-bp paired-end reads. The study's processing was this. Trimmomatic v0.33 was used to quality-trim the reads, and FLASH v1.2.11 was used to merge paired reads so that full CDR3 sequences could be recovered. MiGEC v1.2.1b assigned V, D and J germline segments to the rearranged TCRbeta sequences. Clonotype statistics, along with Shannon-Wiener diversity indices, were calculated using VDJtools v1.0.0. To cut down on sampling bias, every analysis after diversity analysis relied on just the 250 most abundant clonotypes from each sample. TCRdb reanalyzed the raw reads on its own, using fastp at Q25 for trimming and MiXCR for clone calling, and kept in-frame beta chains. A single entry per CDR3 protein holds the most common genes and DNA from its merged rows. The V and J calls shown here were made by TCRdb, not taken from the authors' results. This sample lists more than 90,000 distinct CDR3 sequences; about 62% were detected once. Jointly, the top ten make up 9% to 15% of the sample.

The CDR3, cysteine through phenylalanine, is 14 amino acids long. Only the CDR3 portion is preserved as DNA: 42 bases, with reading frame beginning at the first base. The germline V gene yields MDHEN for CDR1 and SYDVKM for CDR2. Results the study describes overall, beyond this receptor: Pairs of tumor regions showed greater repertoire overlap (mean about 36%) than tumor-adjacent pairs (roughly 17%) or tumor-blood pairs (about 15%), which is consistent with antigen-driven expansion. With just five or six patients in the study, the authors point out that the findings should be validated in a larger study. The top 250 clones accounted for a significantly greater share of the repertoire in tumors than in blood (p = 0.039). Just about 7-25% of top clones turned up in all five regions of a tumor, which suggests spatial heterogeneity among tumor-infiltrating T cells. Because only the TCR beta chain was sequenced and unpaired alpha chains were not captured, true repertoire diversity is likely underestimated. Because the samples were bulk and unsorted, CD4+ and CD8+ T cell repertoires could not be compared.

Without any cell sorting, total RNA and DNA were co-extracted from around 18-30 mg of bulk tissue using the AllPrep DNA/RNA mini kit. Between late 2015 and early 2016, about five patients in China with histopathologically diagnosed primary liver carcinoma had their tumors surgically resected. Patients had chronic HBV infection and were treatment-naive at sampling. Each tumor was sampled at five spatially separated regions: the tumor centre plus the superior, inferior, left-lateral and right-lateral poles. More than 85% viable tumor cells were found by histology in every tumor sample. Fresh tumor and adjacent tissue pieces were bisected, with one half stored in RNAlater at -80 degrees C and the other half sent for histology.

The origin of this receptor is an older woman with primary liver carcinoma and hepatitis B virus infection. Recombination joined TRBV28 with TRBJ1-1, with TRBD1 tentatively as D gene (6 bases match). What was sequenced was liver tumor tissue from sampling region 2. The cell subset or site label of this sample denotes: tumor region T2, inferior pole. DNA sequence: TGTGCCAGCAGCTCCCCAGGGGAGTGGGCTGAAGTTTTCTTT. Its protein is CASSSPGEWAEVFF.